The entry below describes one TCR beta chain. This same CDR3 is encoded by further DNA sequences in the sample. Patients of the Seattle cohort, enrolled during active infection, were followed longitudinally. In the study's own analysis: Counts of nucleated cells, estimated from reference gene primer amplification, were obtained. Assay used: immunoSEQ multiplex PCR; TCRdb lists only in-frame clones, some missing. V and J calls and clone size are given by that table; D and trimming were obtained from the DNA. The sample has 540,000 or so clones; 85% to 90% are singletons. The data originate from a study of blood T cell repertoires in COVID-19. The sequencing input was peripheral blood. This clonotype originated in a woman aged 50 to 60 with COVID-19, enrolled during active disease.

The CDR3 nucleotides are TGTGCCAGCTCACCACGGGAGGATACTGAAGCTTTCTTT. It translates to CASSPREDTEAFF. V usage is TRBV18 and J usage is TRBJ1-1; no reliable D call. Germline-derived CDR1 and CDR2 are KGHSH and LQKENI. Trimming pared 1 base from V and 5 bases from J, leaving 8 bases between. CDR3 length equals 13 residues. Full variable domain (remainder filled in from reference TRBV18 and TRBJ1-1): NAGVMQNPRHLVRRRGQEARLRCSPMKGHSHVYWYRQLPEEGLKFMVYLQKENIIDESGMPKERFSAEFPKEGPSILRIQQVVRGDSAAYFCASSPREDTEAFFGQGTRLTVV.